The 21 T cell receptor beta chains below come from one sample, sequenced in a study of blood T cell repertoires in COVID-19 (dated by TCRdb to 2018 to 2020). Libraries were prepared through the immunoSEQ multiplex PCR assay. Entries here come from immuneACCESS through TCRdb and include only in-frame sequences with V and J called. Some clones fail to appear in such tables; in the studies checked, an unresolved V gene covers under half of the shortfall, and the cause of the remainder is unknown. For this sample the table gives about 99,000 clones, of which 75% to 95% were detected only once. The ten largest clones capture about 6.3% of the sample. Source material: peripheral blood. All receptors derive from a human donor in a cohort sampled during active COVID-19.

This clone was recorded once. This rearrangement joins TRBV5-6 to TRBJ1-6; a possible D gene is TRBD1 (6 bases). With 4 bases removed from V and 3 bases from J, the gap between germline ends came to 11 bases. The V gene's germline CDR1 is SGHDT and CDR2 YYEEEE. The CDR3 has 15 residues. This CDR3 is CASSVDRDYNSPLHF. Written as DNA, the CDR3 is TGTGCCAGCAGCGTGGACAGAGACTATAATTCACCCCTCCACTTT.

This clone came up once. Germline is not matched at one junction end, which may reflect a read error. CDR3 DNA sequence: TGCGCCAGCAGCCCAGGGGCCCTCTCCAACAATGAGCAGTTCTTC. Amino acids: CASSPGALSNNEQFF. The V gene is TRBV5-1, the J gene TRBJ2-1, with D tentatively TRBD1 (6 bases). This CDR3 is built from 15 residues. Germline loops: CDR1 SGHRS, CDR2 YFSETQ.

The V call is TRBV5-4, the J call TRBJ2-7, with TRBD2 as a possible D gene (6 bases). The CDR3 spans 14 residues. Trimming cost V 4 bases and J 4 bases, with 15 bases left between them. The germline CDR1 and CDR2 sequences are SGHNT and YYREEE (reference sequence). The CDR3 protein is CASSDRDSNYEQYF. In nucleotides, the CDR3 is TGTGCCAGCAGCGATCGGGACTCCAATTACGAGCAGTACTTC.

The CDR3 region is CASSAGGSRFYEQYF. Written as DNA, the CDR3 is TGTGCCAGCAGTGCCGGGGGGTCACGCTTCTACGAGCAGTACTTC. The rearrangement links TRBV28 to TRBJ2-7; the match to TRBD2 covers 7 bases. V was pared by 5 bases and J by 3 bases, with 10 bases of the junction left unmatched. Germline V CDR1 and CDR2: MDHEN, SYDVKM. The CDR3 consists of 15 residues.

This clone has a handful of counts. This sequence joins TRBV3-1 (or the pseudogene TRBV3-2) and TRBJ2-7; 7 bases agree with TRBD1. CDR3 size: 15 residues. J gave up 3 bases and V 2 bases, and 7 bases lay outside the gene matches. CDR1 and CDR2 (germline): LGHDT, YNNKEL (reference sequence). The CDR3 reads CASSQLDRTDYEQYF. The CDR3 nucleotides read TGTGCCAGCAGCCAATTGGACAGGACTGACTACGAGCAGTACTTC.

J is TRBJ1-4 and V is TRBV5-4; D ambiguous. CDR3 size: 14 residues. Trimming removed 0 bases from V and 5 bases from J, with 8 bases in between. Germline V gene lookup returns CDR1 SGHNT and CDR2 YYREEE (reference sequence). DNA for the CDR3: TGTGCCAGCAGCTTGGCCATGCAGAATGAAAAACTGTTTTTT. Protein product: CASSLAMQNEKLFF.

The genes are TRBV13 and TRBJ1-2, with 8 bases lining up with TRBD1. The germline V gene encodes CDR1 PRHDT and CDR2 FYEKMQ (reference sequence). J lost 4 bases, V lost 5 bases, and 9 bases had no gene match. The CDR3 runs to 15 residues. The CDR3 spells CASSPGQGRGYGYTF. The CDR3 nucleotides are TGTGCCAGCAGCCCAGGACAGGGACGGGGCTATGGCTACACCTTC.

This clone was picked up one time. V and J are TRBV13 and TRBJ2-1; the D gene is possibly TRBD2 (5 bases). Trimming shortened V by 5 bases and J by 3 bases, and 17 bases separated the two germline ends. The CDR3 has 16 residues. Germline CDR1 is PRHDT and CDR2 is FYEKMQ (reference sequence). The DNA of the CDR3 is TGTGCCAGCAGCCCCCGTTCTGAGGGAGACTACAATGAGCAGTTCTTC. Its protein is CASSPRSEGDYNEQFF.

The chain has TRBV3-1 (or the pseudogene TRBV3-2) and TRBJ1-6; 8 positions agree with TRBD1. The junction had 6 bases not matched to a gene; V was cut back by 4 bases and J by 10 bases. CDR3 length: 14 amino acids. Germline V gene data show CDR1 as LGHDT and CDR2 as YNNKEL (reference sequence). The CDR3 here is CASSPTGEVSPLHF. The CDR3 region has the DNA TGTGCCAGCAGCCCGACAGGGGAGGTATCACCCCTCCACTTT.

The rearrangement joins TRBV28 to TRBJ2-7, with D perhaps matching TRBD1 (5 bases). CDR3 size: 15 residues. Germline V gives CDR1 MDHEN, CDR2 SYDVKM. The ends were cut back, 3 bases at V and 2 bases at J, with 14 bases in the middle. CDR3 sequence reads: CASSLPTGSTYEQYF. CDR3 coding DNA: TGTGCCAGCAGTTTGCCAACAGGTTCAACCTACGAGCAGTACTTC.

The chain recombines TRBV5-5 with TRBJ2-2, with TRBD1 matching over 8 bases. Germline V lookup: CDR1 SGHKS, CDR2 YYEKEE (reference sequence). With V trimmed by 5 bases and J by 1 base, 4 bases remained unmatched. The CDR3 consists of 15 residues. In DNA form, the CDR3 reads TGTGCCAGCAGTCAGGGGGCACTGAACACCGGGGAGCTGTTTTTT. Amino acids: CASSQGALNTGELFF.

The chain links TRBV7-3 to TRBJ2-1, with 7 positions matching TRBD2. The V and J ends lost 5 bases and 5 bases, in that order; junction bases with no gene match: 6. Looked up from germline, CDR1 is SGHTA and CDR2 is FQGTGA. The CDR3 consists of 14 residues. The DNA of the CDR3 is TGTGCCAGCAGCATCGGGGGGACCGACAATGAGCAGTTCTTC. It encodes CASSIGGTDNEQFF.

The chain uses TRBV7-8 and TRBJ2-5; 8 bases line up with TRBD2. The germline V gene has CDR1 SGHVS and CDR2 FQNEAQ. The V and J ends lost 5 bases and 3 bases, in that order; junction bases with no gene match: 5. The CDR3 extends over 14 amino acids. CDR3 sequence: CASSRSSGEETQYF. The CDR3 DNA follows: TGTGCCAGCAGCCGTAGTAGCGGGGAAGAGACCCAGTACTTC.

The chain joins TRBV6-5 to TRBJ1-1; 10 bases line up with TRBD1. The length of the CDR3 is 15 residues. Trimming cost V 3 bases and J 6 bases; bases outside gene matches: 7. Germline V gene lookup returns CDR1 MNHEY and CDR2 SVGAGI. CDR3 region: CASSYGVGQGAEAFF. Written as DNA, the CDR3 is TGTGCCAGCAGTTATGGTGTAGGACAGGGGGCTGAAGCTTTCTTT.

This chain joins TRBV23-1 and TRBJ1-1; 9 nucleotides line up with TRBD1. TRBV23-1 is an ORF, with its function uncertain. The CDR3 runs to 16 residues. The V segment lost 6 bases and the J segment 5 bases; nucleotides outside the gene matches: 13. The DNA of the CDR3 is TGCGCCAGCAGCCCGAAAAACAGGGGGCATGTTACTGAAGCTTTCTTT. It is translated as CASSPKNRGHVTEAFF.

The V gene is TRBV30, the J gene TRBJ2-1; 9 nucleotides line up with TRBD2. The V gene's germline CDR1 is GTSNPN and CDR2 SVGIG (reference sequence). V dropped 4 bases and J dropped 7; count of bases not matched to a gene: 5. This CDR3 is 13 amino acids long. CDR3 DNA: TGTGCCTGGAAACTAGCGGGCGGGAATGAGCAGTTCTTC. It yields the protein CAWKLAGGNEQFF.

V is TRBV6-5 and J is TRBJ1-1; D remains ambiguous. V gave up 2 bases and J gave up 2 bases, with 6 bases separating them. Germline CDR1 is MNHEY and CDR2 is SVGAGI. This CDR3 is 13 amino acids long. The CDR3 sequence is CASSYGRNTEAFF. The CDR3 nucleotides read TGTGCCAGCAGTTACGGGCGAAACACTGAAGCTTTCTTT.

The CDR3 loop reads CASSVTGSSYEQYF. Here the CDR3 DNA reads TGTGCCAGTAGTGTAACAGGTAGCTCCTACGAGCAGTACTTC. The chain joins TRBV19 to TRBJ2-7, with a weak D call TRBD1 (5 bases). The V and J ends lost 5 bases and 0 bases respectively, with 11 bases between them. The CDR3 is 14 amino acids. Germline values: CDR1 LNHDA, CDR2 SQIVND (reference sequence).

V is TRBV19 and J is TRBJ2-3, with 7 bases fitting TRBD2. With 7 bases clipped from V and 4 bases from J, the junction kept 5 bases outside the gene matches. The CDR3 runs 13 residues. Germline V CDR1 and CDR2: LNHDA, SQIVND (reference sequence). This chain's CDR3 is CASTSGGADTQYF. The CDR3 coding sequence is TGTGCCAGTACTAGCGGAGGAGCAGATACGCAGTATTTT.

CDR3 nucleotide sequence: TGTGCCAGCAGCCTGACAGGCCTCGGCGATGGCTACACCTTC. Protein product: CASSLTGLGDGYTF. The chain uses TRBV5-4 and TRBJ1-2; D might be TRBD1 (6 bases). V lost 4 bases and J 6 bases, leaving 16 bases between the germline ends. The CDR3 has 14 residues. Germline V gene sequence: CDR1 SGHNT, CDR2 YYREEE (reference sequence). The full variable domain, completed using reference TRBV5-4 and TRBJ1-2, is ETGVTQSPTHLIKTRGQQVTLRCSSQSGHNTVSWYQQALGQGPQFIFQYYREEENGRGNFPPRFSGLQFPNYSSELNVNALELDDSALYLCASSLTGLGDGYTFGSGTRLTVV.

V and J are TRBV5-1 and TRBJ1-1, with unresolved D. The CDR3 has 16 amino acids. Trimming cost V 0 bases and J 1 base, with 13 bases left between them. CDR1 is SGHRS, CDR2 YFSETQ, per germline. CDR3 region: CASSLAGLLTNTEAFF. DNA for the CDR3: TGCGCCAGCAGCTTGGCGGGGTTACTTACGAACACTGAAGCTTTCTTT.